These T cell receptor beta chains were read from a single sample in a study of OX40 agonist ivuxolimab in advanced cancers. This table comes from immunoSEQ multiplex PCR, and its TCRdb copy is limited to in-frame clones, with some not included. This repertoire shows some 52,000 clones, under 95% found once; its top ten account for 10% to 15%. This sample comprised CD4+ or CD8+ T cells sorted from blood, obtained in a trial of the OX40 agonist ivuxolimab. Source of these receptors: an adult with an advanced solid tumor such as melanoma, head and neck, liver or kidney cancer. Each CDR3 is given without its conserved first and last residue. The order of the fields is V gene, CDR3 protein.

>TRBV6-6
ASSYQGEGTEAF
>TRBV7-2
ASSLGDYQETQY
>TRBV4-1
ASSLGPGEQY
>TRBV11-2
ASSLVWVLDTEAF
>TRBV14
ASSRGLAGLSYEQY
>TRBV30
AWSGIGLNTEAF
>TRBV7-2
ASSPLRGRDSYEQY
>TRBV4-3
ASSQDTTSGTYEQY
>TRBV27
ASTASGRLSNTGELF
>TRBV7-6
ASSEGTDYEQY
>TRBV5-8
ASSDGSAGGFGSYEQY
>TRBV6-5
ASSSSPYEQY
>TRBV9
ASSPHSAQGTYEQY
>TRBV5-8
ASSFDRANSNQPQH
>TRBV25-1
ASSKTSGSYEQY
>TRBV14
ASSQARMPRGGEQF
>TRBV2
ASSAGAGGPREQY
>TRBV19
ASSTGGPTEQY
>TRBV19
ALRTGPYGYT
>TRBV18
ASSPLAESLPEAF
>TRBV13
ASSLGAGPSYEQY
>TRBV7-9
AGDRVGNIQY
>TRBV7-8
ASSEGSLLATNEKLF
>TRBV2
ASGGETSAQETQY
>TRBV27
ASSLSVPTGSHGYT
>TRBV11-2
ASSSPTGVPYEQY
>TRBV11-2
ASNSTRINQPQH
>TRBV6-6
ASSNHPSYNEQF
>TRBV25-1
ATGGGNQPQH
>TRBV28
ASSFQGNTEAF
>TRBV7-3
ASSLTSPYEQY
>TRBV6-6
ASRTGVRDYEQY
>TRBV19
ASSLAVYNEQF
>TRBV5-1
ASSLVGLAGPYGGAETQY
>TRBV27
ASSLSGLGGYT
>TRBV4-1
ASSPHRDPSTDTQY
>TRBV7-8
ASSSEMNTEAF
>TRBV7-2
ASSFRDTSTDTQY
>TRBV27
ASSFGTGRYEQY
>TRBV6-5
ASRRTSGSRETQY
>TRBV19
ASSQTDRGDQPQH
>TRBV28
ASSPSYGYT
>TRBV19
ATEFGQRNQPQH
>TRBV28
ASSLGGSYNEQF
>TRBV5-1
ASSLVVSSYEQY
>TRBV19
ASSTGPGKNIQY